The T cell receptor (beta chain) described here comes from a study of cytomegalovirus exposure and HLA in healthy donors. Study-level background: Early released data comprised around 80 million unique TCRs from HLA-typed donors.

Note on this clone: The target antigen is unknown.

Germline V gene sequence: CDR1 MDHEN, CDR2 SYDVKM. V was cut by 3 bases and J by 3 bases, with 3 bases left in between. CDR3 length: 11 amino acids. Overall study results and limits: The study had only CMV serostatus as immune exposure information. Because they were indistinguishable, some V segments, including TRBV6-2 and TRBV6-3, were excluded.

In nominal health when sampled, donors likely had unrecorded immune exposures nonetheless. In the PCR, 60 Vbeta and 13 Jbeta primers were used. Sequencing used immunoSEQ multiplex PCR; TCRdb keeps in-frame clones, though not all of them. The repertoire includes under 150,000 clones, roughly four fifths of them detected once, and 5.5% to 7.5% sits in the top ten. Sequencing was performed on PBMCs. The sequence derives from a woman in her thirties or forties in good health and CMV-seropositive. This chain links TRBV28 with TRBJ2-7; no firm D call. The CDR3 region is CASSFIYEQYF. The CDR3 DNA reads TGTGCCAGCAGTTTTATCTACGAGCAGTACTTC.